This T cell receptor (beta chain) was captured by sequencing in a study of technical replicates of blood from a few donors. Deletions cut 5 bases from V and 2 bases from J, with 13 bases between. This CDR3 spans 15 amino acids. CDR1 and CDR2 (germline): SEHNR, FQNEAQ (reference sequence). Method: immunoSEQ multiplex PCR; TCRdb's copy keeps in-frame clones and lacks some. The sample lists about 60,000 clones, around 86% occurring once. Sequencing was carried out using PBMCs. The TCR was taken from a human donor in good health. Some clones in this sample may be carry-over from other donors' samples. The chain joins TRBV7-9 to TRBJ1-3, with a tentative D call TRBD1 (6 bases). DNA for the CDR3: TGTGCCAGCAGCGCCCGGACAGTAGCTGGAAACACCATATATTTT. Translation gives CASSARTVAGNTIYF.